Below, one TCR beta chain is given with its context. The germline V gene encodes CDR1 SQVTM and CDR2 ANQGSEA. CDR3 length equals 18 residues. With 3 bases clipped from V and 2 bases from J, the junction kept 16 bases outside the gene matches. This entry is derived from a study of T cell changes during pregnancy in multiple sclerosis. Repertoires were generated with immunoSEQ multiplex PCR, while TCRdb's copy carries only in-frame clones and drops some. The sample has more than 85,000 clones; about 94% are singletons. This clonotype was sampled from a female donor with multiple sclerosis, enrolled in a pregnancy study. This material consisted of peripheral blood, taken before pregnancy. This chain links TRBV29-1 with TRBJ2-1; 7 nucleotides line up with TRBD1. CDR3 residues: CSVDSQTGHVMTYNEQFF. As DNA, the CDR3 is TGCAGCGTTGACAGCCAGACAGGGCATGTGATGACCTACAATGAGCAGTTCTTC.